The T cell receptor (beta chain) under discussion was sequenced for a study of blood T cell repertoires in COVID-19. Across the whole study: From T cells, B-cell-depleted T cells, or PBMCs came the material, which was cDNA or gDNA.

The CDR3 sequence is 16 residues long. Germline V gene sequence: CDR1 SGHDN, CDR2 FVKESK. V was trimmed by 1 base and J by 0 bases, leaving 10 bases between them. Participant reports of clinical history set cohort assignment. The data were produced by immunoSEQ multiplex PCR, yet TCRdb's version contains in-frame clones alone and is incomplete. The sample comprises roughly 200,000 clones, 85% to 90% of which are singletons, and under 3% rests with the top ten. The TCR comes from a woman aged 40 to 50 with acute COVID-19. Sequenced: PBMCs or T cells enriched from blood (not recorded which). The chain combines TRBV14 with TRBJ2-1; TRBD2 might be the D (5 bases). CDR3 coding DNA: TGTGCCAGCAGCCAAGCAGGTGGGAGCTCCTACAATGAGCAGTTCTTC. Amino acid sequence: CASSQAGGSSYNEQFF.